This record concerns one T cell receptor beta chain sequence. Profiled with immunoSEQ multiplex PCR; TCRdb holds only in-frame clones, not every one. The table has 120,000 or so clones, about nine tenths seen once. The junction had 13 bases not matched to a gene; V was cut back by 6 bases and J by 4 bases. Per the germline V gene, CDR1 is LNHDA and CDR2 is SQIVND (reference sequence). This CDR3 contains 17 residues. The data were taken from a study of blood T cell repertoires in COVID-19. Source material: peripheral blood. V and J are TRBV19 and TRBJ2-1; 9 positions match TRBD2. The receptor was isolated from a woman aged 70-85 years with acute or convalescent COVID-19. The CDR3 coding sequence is TGTGCCAGTAGCGCTAGGAGCGGGGGGATAAAGTACAATGAGCAGTTCTTC. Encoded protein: CASSARSGGIKYNEQFF.